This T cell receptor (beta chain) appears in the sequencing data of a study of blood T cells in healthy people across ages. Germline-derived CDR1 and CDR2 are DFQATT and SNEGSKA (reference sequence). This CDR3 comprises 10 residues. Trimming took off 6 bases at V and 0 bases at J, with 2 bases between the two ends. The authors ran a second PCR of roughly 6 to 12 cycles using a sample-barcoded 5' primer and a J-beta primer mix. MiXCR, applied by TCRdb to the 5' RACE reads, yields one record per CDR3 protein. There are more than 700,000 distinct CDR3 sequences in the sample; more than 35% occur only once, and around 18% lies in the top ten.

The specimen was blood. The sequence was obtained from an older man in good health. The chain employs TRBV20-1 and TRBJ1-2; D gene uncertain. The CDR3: CSASNYGYTF. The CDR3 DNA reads TGCAGTGCGTCTAACTATGGCTACACCTTC.